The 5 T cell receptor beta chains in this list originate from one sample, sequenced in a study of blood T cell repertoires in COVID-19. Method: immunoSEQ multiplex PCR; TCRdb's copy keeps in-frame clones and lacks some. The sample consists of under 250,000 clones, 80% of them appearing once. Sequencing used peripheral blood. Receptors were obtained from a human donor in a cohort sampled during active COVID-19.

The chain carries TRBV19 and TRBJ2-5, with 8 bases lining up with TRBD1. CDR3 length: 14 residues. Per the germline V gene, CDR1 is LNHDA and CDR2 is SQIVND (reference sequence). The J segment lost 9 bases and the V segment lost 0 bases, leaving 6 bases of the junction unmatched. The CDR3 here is CASSIDWTGMPQYF. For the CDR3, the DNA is TGTGCCAGTAGTATAGATTGGACAGGGATGCCCCAGTACTTC.

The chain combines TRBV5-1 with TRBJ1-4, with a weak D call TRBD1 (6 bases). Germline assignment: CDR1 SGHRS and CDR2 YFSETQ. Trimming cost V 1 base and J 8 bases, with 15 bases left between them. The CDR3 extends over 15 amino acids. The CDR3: CASSLSLPGEEKLFF. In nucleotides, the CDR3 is TGCGCCAGCAGCTTGTCCCTCCCAGGGGAAGAAAAACTGTTTTTT.

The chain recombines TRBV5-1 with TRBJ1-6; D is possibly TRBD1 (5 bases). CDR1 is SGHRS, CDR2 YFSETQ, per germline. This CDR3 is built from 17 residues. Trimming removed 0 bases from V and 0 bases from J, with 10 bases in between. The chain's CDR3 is CASSLERGSSYNSPLHF. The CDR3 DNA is TGCGCCAGCAGCTTGGAGCGGGGGAGCTCCTATAATTCACCCCTCCACTTT.

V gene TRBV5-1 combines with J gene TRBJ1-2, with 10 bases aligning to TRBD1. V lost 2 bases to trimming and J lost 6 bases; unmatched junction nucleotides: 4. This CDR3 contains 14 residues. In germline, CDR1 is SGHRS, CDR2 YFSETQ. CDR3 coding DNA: TGCGCCAGCAGCTTCGGACAGGGGGAGGATGGCTACACCTTC. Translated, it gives CASSFGQGEDGYTF.

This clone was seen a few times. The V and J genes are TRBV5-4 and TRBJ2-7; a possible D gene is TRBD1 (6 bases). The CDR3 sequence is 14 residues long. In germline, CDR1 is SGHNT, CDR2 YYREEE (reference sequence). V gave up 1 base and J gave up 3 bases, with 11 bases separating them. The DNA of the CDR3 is TGTGCCAGCAGCTTGATGCAGGGGAGCTACGAGCAGTACTTC. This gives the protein CASSLMQGSYEQYF.